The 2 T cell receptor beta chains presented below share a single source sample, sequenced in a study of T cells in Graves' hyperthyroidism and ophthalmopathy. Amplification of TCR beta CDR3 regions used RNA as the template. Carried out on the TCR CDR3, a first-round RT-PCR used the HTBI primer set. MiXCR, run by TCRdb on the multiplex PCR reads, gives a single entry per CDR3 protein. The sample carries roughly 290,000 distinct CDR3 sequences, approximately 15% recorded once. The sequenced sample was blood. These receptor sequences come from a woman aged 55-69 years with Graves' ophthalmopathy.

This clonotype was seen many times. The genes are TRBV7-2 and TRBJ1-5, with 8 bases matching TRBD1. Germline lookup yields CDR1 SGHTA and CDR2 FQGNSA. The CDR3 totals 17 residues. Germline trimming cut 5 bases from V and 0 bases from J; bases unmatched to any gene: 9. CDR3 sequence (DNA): TGTGCCAGCAGCAAGGACAGGGACCAATATAGCAATCAGCCCCAGCATTTT. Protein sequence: CASSKDRDQYSNQPQHF.

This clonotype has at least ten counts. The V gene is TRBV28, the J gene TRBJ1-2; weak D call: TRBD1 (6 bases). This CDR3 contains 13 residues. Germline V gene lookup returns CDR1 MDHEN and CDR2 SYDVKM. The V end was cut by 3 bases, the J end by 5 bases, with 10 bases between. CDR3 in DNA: TGTGCCAGCAGTTTTACAGGGATATATGGCTACACCTTC. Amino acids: CASSFTGIYGYTF.